This T cell receptor beta chain was retrieved from a study of read filtering for tumor transcriptome and immune sequencing. Molecular barcoded adaptors covering alpha/delta and beta/gamma chains were used on roughly 400 ng RNA. TCRdb re-called the reads through MiXCR, storing one row per CDR3 protein. The profile covers about 58,000 distinct CDR3 sequences, with 9% to 15% appearing a single time and under 20% taken by the ten largest. Germline lookup yields CDR1 SEHNR and CDR2 FQNEAQ (reference sequence). V shed 5 bases and J shed 0 bases, with 10 bases lying between them. The CDR3 runs to 15 residues. Many counts were recorded for this clonotype.

This clonotype originated in a donor at least 40 years old with multiple myeloma. The chain employs TRBV7-9 and TRBJ1-4; D is unclear. Material for sequencing was a population of CD138-negative cells sorted from bone marrow. The CDR3 here is CASSPTATTNEKLFF. The CDR3 DNA is TGTGCCAGCAGCCCGACTGCGACAACTAATGAAAAACTGTTTTTT. The whole variable domain, filled in from reference TRBV7-9 and TRBJ1-4, reads DTGVSQNPRHKITKRGQNVTFRCDPISEHNRLYWYRQTLGQGPEFLTYFQNEAQLEKSRLLSDRFSAERPKGSFSTLEIQRTEQGDSAMYLCASSPTATTNEKLFFGSGTQLSVL.